Each of the 18 T cell receptor beta chains below was sequenced from the same sample in a study of blood T cell repertoires in COVID-19. The method was immunoSEQ multiplex PCR; TCRdb's version includes in-frame clones alone and lacks a portion of them. The table records 150,000 to 200,000 clones, about 83% of them present only once. Sequencing input: peripheral blood. The receptors here all came from a man aged 18 to 30 with active or convalescent COVID-19.

V usage is TRBV5-4 and J usage is TRBJ1-4; D call uncertain. Germline V lookup: CDR1 SGHNT, CDR2 YYREEE (reference sequence). V was pared by 4 bases and J by 4 bases, with 8 bases between. CDR3 size: 13 residues. CDR3 amino acids: CASSRDFNEKLFF. In DNA, the CDR3 is TGTGCCAGCAGCCGGGATTTTAATGAAAAACTGTTTTTT.

The chain uses TRBV19 and TRBJ1-2, with D possibly being TRBD1 (5 bases). From germline, CDR1 is LNHDA and CDR2 SQIVND (reference sequence). V lost 3 bases, J lost 4 bases, and 15 bases lay in between. CDR3 length: 15 residues. Here the CDR3 DNA reads TGTGCCAGTAGTATTCAGGGCCGTACCCCCTATGGCTACACCTTC. It is translated as CASSIQGRTPYGYTF.

In DNA, the CDR3 is TGTGCCAGCAGATTGAGCGGGAGGTACAATGAGCAGTTCTTC. This sequence encodes CASRLSGRYNEQFF. The chain has TRBV5-6 and TRBJ2-1; the match to TRBD2 covers 9 bases. The ends lost 5 bases at V and 4 bases at J; junction bases unmatched: 4. Per the germline V gene, CDR1 is SGHDT and CDR2 is YYEEEE. This CDR3 contains 14 residues.

The DNA of the CDR3 is TGCGCCAGCAGCCTACAGGGGAACACCATATATTTT. This encodes CASSLQGNTIYF. The V gene is TRBV5-1, the J gene TRBJ1-3, with 7 positions matching TRBD1. This CDR3 spans 12 amino acids. CDR1 SGHRS and CDR2 YFSETQ come from the germline V gene. The ends lost 4 bases at V and 7 bases at J; junction bases unmatched: 2.

The chain is built from TRBV18 and TRBJ2-7; 12 bases match TRBD1. Trimming cost V 5 bases and J 4 bases; bases outside gene matches: 3. Germline values: CDR1 KGHSH, CDR2 LQKENI. The CDR3 contains 14 residues. DNA for the CDR3: TGTGCCAGCTCAATGGGACAGGGGGCTTACGAGCAGTACTTC. Translation gives CASSMGQGAYEQYF.

This chain links TRBV4-2 with TRBJ2-1, with D possibly matching TRBD2 (6 bases). The V gene lost 4 bases and the J gene lost 7 bases, with 14 bases spanning the gap. CDR1 is LGHNA, CDR2 YNFKEQ, per germline. The CDR3 contains 14 residues. The CDR3 DNA sequence: TGTGCCAGCAGCCGATCAATAGCGGAAAATGAGCAGTTCTTC. It translates to CASSRSIAENEQFF.

V is TRBV27 and J is TRBJ1-6, with D tentatively TRBD1 (6 bases). Germline lookup yields CDR1 MNHEY and CDR2 SMNVEV (reference sequence). V was trimmed by 5 bases and J by 6 bases, leaving 11 bases between them. This CDR3 is 14 amino acids long. In DNA, the CDR3 is TGTGCCAGCAGTCCAGGGGTGGCTAATTCACCCCTCCACTTT. Its translation: CASSPGVANSPLHF.

The chain joins TRBV2 to TRBJ2-3; no reliable D call. Trimming stripped 8 bases from V and 0 bases from J, with 12 bases between. This CDR3 is built from 14 residues. CDR1 is SNHLY, CDR2 FYNNEI, per germline. CDR3 residues: CASVRSESTDTQYF. DNA of the CDR3: TGTGCCAGCGTCCGCAGCGAAAGCACAGATACGCAGTATTTT.

The V gene is TRBV19, the J gene TRBJ1-1; 10 bases are shared with TRBD1. This CDR3 has 15 amino acids. Germline-derived CDR1 and CDR2 are LNHDA and SQIVND (reference sequence). J lost 11 bases, V lost 5 bases, and 14 bases had no gene match. The CDR3 sequence is CASSFLPGTGEWAFF. The CDR3 DNA reads TGTGCCAGTAGTTTTCTCCCAGGGACAGGGGAGTGGGCTTTCTTT.

This chain uses TRBV11-2 with TRBJ2-1, with 9 nucleotides matching TRBD2. Germline V gene sequence: CDR1 SGHAT, CDR2 FQNNGV. The trim removed 5 bases at V and 6 bases at J, leaving 8 bases unmatched. This CDR3 has 15 amino acids. The CDR3 sequence: CASSPIAGATNEQFF. DNA for the CDR3: TGTGCCAGCAGCCCCATAGCGGGGGCCACCAATGAGCAGTTCTTC.

The chain employs TRBV6-6 and TRBJ2-3; 7 bases are shared with TRBD2. Germline V gene sequence: CDR1 MNHNY, CDR2 SVGAGI (reference sequence). The length of the CDR3 is 15 residues. The V gene end was trimmed by 2 bases and the J gene end by 2 bases; junction bases not matched to a gene: 4. CDR3 in DNA: TGTGCCAGCAGTTACGGCGCGGGGGACACAGATACGCAGTATTTT. Amino acids: CASSYGAGDTDTQYF.

This clone was counted ten times or more. The chain uses TRBV11-2 and TRBJ2-3; 8 bases align to TRBD1. The ends lost 5 bases at V and 2 bases at J; junction bases unmatched: 12. CDR3 length: 17 residues. Germline V CDR1 and CDR2: SGHAT, FQNNGV. Here the CDR3 DNA reads TGTGCCAGCAGCGATCAAGACAGGGGTGAACACACAGATACGCAGTATTTT. Its translation: CASSDQDRGEHTDTQYF.

The V gene is TRBV10-1, the J gene TRBJ2-2; 10 bases are shared with TRBD2. The germline gives CDR1 WNHNN, CDR2 SYGVQD (reference sequence). After removal of 5 bases from V and 6 bases from J, the junction contained 6 bases not matched to a gene. This CDR3 is built from 15 residues. Here the CDR3 reads CASSPSGGSSGELFF. For the CDR3, the DNA is TGCGCCAGCAGTCCTAGCGGGGGATCGTCCGGGGAGCTGTTTTTT.

This clone was seen once. The V and J genes are TRBV9 and TRBJ1-1; D remains unclear. The CDR3 loop spans 11 amino acids. Trimming took 4 bases from V and 3 from J, leaving 4 bases between them. The germline V gene encodes CDR1 SGDLS and CDR2 YYNGEE. DNA of the CDR3: TGTGCCAGCAGCTCGGACACTGAAGCTTTCTTT. This sequence encodes CASSSDTEAFF.

The genes are TRBV10-3 and TRBJ2-3; possibly TRBD1 for D (5 bases). Per the germline V gene, CDR1 is ENHRY and CDR2 is SYGVKD. Trimming took off 0 bases at V and 4 bases at J, with 14 bases between the two ends. The CDR3 is 16 residues long. CDR3 coding DNA: TGTGCCATCAGTGAGTCACTTTCAGGGTACGCAGATACGCAGTATTTT. It specifies CAISESLSGYADTQYF.

The chain carries TRBV25-1 and TRBJ2-7; D ambiguous. Germline V gene data show CDR1 as MGHDK and CDR2 as SYGVNS. V lost 8 bases and J lost 6, with 11 bases in between. The CDR3 sequence is 11 residues long. In DNA form, the CDR3 reads TGTGCCAGCTCTTTCCTCGGCGAGCAGTACTTC. It translates to CASSFLGEQYF.

This rearrangement joins TRBV11-2 to TRBJ2-1; TRBD2 matches at 7 bases. The CDR3 runs 15 residues. CDR1 and CDR2 (germline): SGHAT, FQNNGV. V trimming: 5 bases; J trimming: 3 bases; junction bases outside the gene matches: 7. As DNA, the CDR3 is TGTGCCAGCAGCCCCTTATGGGGGGGCTACAATGAGCAGTTCTTC. Residues: CASSPLWGGYNEQFF.

This chain joins TRBV4-3 and TRBJ2-7, with 11 nucleotides matching TRBD2. Germline-derived CDR1 and CDR2 are LGHNA and YSLEER. The length of the CDR3 is 17 residues. The ends lost 0 bases at V and 1 base at J; junction bases unmatched: 5. CDR3 sequence reads: CASSQDGGTSGSYEQYF. CDR3 coding DNA: TGCGCCAGCAGCCAAGATGGAGGGACTAGCGGATCCTACGAGCAGTACTTC.